The clone carrying this TCR beta chain was seen a single time. The data stem from a study of T cell changes during pregnancy in multiple sclerosis. The repertoire was sequenced with immunoSEQ multiplex PCR; TCRdb's copy has only in-frame clones and lacks some. The sample gives about 32,000 clones, roughly 87% of which show up once; about 10% is in the top ten. Germline values: CDR1 MGHRA, CDR2 YSYEKL. V was clipped by 2 bases and J by 5 bases; unmatched bases: 12. CDR3 length: 17 amino acids. This sequence joins TRBV4-1 and TRBJ2-1; 7 bases align to TRBD1. This specimen was CD8+ T cells from peripheral blood mononuclear cells, taken in the second trimester of pregnancy. The receptor comes from a female donor with multiple sclerosis, enrolled in a pregnancy study. CDR3 region: CASSQNPPRDSNNEQFF. The DNA of the CDR3 is TGCGCCAGCAGCCAAAATCCGCCCCGGGACAGCAACAATGAGCAGTTCTTC.